Presented here are 25 T cell receptor beta chains from one specimen sequenced in a study of blood T cell repertoires in COVID-19. Produced via immunoSEQ multiplex PCR; TCRdb's table is partial and in-frame only. The table lists 350,000 to 450,000 clones, roughly nine tenths of them singletons. Material for sequencing was PBMCs or T cells enriched from blood (not recorded which). These receptors all stem from a woman aged 40-49 years who had been exposed to COVID-19.

The chain couples TRBV12-5 to TRBJ2-5, with 8 bases that match TRBD1. After removal of 1 base from V and 1 base from J, the junction contained 2 bases not matched to a gene. This CDR3 is built from 15 residues. From germline, CDR1 is LGHNT and CDR2 FRNRAP. CDR3 residues: CASGLEGQGQETQYF. CDR3 DNA sequence: TGTGCTAGTGGTTTGGAAGGACAGGGCCAAGAGACCCAGTACTTC.

The gene calls are TRBV19 and TRBJ1-1; 7 bases line up with TRBD1. CDR1 LNHDA and CDR2 SQIVND come from the germline V gene (reference sequence). V shed 4 bases and J 1 base; nucleotides not matched to a gene: 3. The CDR3 has 14 amino acids. The CDR3 nucleotides read TGTGCCAGTAGTACGGGACAGACGAACACTGAAGCTTTCTTT. Protein: CASSTGQTNTEAFF. The whole variable domain, remainder taken from reference TRBV19 and TRBJ1-1, is DGGITQSPKYLFRKEGQNVTLSCEQNLNHDAMYWYRQDPGQGLRLIYYSQIVNDFQKGDIAEGYSVSREKKESFPLTVTSAQKNPTAFYLCASSTGQTNTEAFFGQGTRLTVV.

This clone has a handful of counts. The rearrangement joins TRBV19 to TRBJ1-2; D is ambiguous. Per germline, CDR1 LNHDA and CDR2 SQIVND (reference sequence). The CDR3 is 13 residues long. The ends were cut back, 0 bases at V and 3 bases at J, with 5 bases in the middle. CDR3 in amino acids: CASSIDSYYGYTF. The CDR3 DNA reads as TGTGCCAGTAGTATAGACAGTTACTATGGCTACACCTTC.

This chain links TRBV13 with TRBJ1-1; weak D call: TRBD1 (6 bases). Trimming took 4 bases from V and 4 from J, leaving 19 bases between them. Germline values: CDR1 PRHDT, CDR2 FYEKMQ (reference sequence). The CDR3 covers 16 residues. The chain's CDR3 is CASSSSGTTKGTEAFF. The CDR3 DNA reads TGTGCCAGCAGCTCCTCCGGGACAACCAAGGGCACTGAAGCTTTCTTT.

The chain couples TRBV9 to TRBJ1-6; D unresolved. There are 13 residues in the CDR3. The germline V and J ends were trimmed by 4 bases and 7 bases, with 9 bases remaining between them. Germline CDR1 SGDLS, CDR2 YYNGEE. The CDR3 sequence: CASSPQYNSPLHF. The CDR3 DNA follows: TGTGCCAGCAGCCCCCAGTACAATTCACCCCTCCACTTT. The complete variable domain, with remaining parts taken from reference TRBV9 and TRBJ1-6, reads DSGVTQTPKHLITATGQRVTLRCSPRSGDLSVYWYQQSLDQGLQFLIQYYNGEERAKGNILERFSAQQFPDLHSELNLSSLELGDSALYFCASSPQYNSPLHFGNGTRLTVT.

The chain links TRBV4-1 to TRBJ1-1, with D perhaps matching TRBD1 (5 bases). CDR1 and CDR2 from the germline V gene are MGHRA and YSYEKL. The CDR3 runs to 15 residues. Trimming removed 5 bases at V and 6 bases at J, with 19 bases between. The chain's CDR3 is CASSAEQAYLAEAFF. Written as DNA, the CDR3 is TGCGCCAGCAGCGCCGAACAGGCTTATTTGGCTGAAGCTTTCTTT.

This clone showed up just a few times. The V call is TRBV24-1, the J call TRBJ2-2, with D unclear. CDR1 is KGHDR and CDR2 is SFDVKD in the germline V gene. The CDR3 covers 13 residues. Trimming left V 3 bases short and J 4 bases short, with 5 bases between. The CDR3 loop reads CATSDGPTGELFF. The CDR3 bases are TGTGCCACCAGTGATGGCCCCACCGGGGAGCTGTTTTTT.

The chain employs TRBV5-4 and TRBJ1-6, with a weak D call TRBD1 (6 bases). Germline V lookup: CDR1 SGHNT, CDR2 YYREEE (reference sequence). V was trimmed by 1 base and J by 6 bases, leaving 8 bases between them. The CDR3 has 14 residues. CDR3 nucleotides: TGTGCCAGCAGCTTGAACAGGGCTAATTCACCCCTCCACTTT. Translation: CASSLNRANSPLHF.

This clone is a singleton in its sample. The chain couples TRBV13 to TRBJ2-5; TRBD1 might be the D (6 bases). In germline, CDR1 is PRHDT, CDR2 FYEKMQ (reference sequence). This CDR3 spans 13 amino acids. Trimming took 5 bases from V and 5 from J, leaving 12 bases between them. CDR3 nucleotides: TGTGCCAGCAGCCCCGGGACATGGGAGACCCAGTACTTC. Protein: CASSPGTWETQYF.

The chain combines TRBV10-3 with TRBJ1-2; TRBD1 is a possible D gene (6 bases). The length of the CDR3 is 13 residues. Looked up from germline, CDR1 is ENHRY and CDR2 is SYGVKD. V lost 6 bases to trimming and J lost 6 bases, with 14 bases between them. The CDR3 DNA reads TGTGCCATCAGACCGGTGGGGGCGGATGGCTACACCTTC. It specifies CAIRPVGADGYTF.

The chain combines TRBV10-3 with TRBJ1-1, with TRBD1 matching over 7 bases. V lost 4 bases, J lost 4 bases, and 6 bases stayed unmatched. Per germline, CDR1 ENHRY and CDR2 SYGVKD. The CDR3 contains 14 residues. The CDR3 region is CAISGGQTGTEAFF. In DNA, the CDR3 is TGTGCCATCAGTGGGGGACAGACTGGCACTGAAGCTTTCTTT.

The chain uses TRBV30 and TRBJ2-1; 10 positions agree with TRBD2. The V gene end was trimmed by 0 bases and the J gene end by 9 bases; junction bases not matched to a gene: 8. Per germline, CDR1 GTSNPN and CDR2 SVGIG (reference sequence). The CDR3 is made up of 15 amino acids. CDR3 coding DNA: TGTGCCTGGAGTGTACTAGCGGGATCCCGAGGTGAGCAGTTCTTC. It specifies CAWSVLAGSRGEQFF.

The V call is TRBV7-2, the J call TRBJ1-3; D remains ambiguous. V was trimmed by 1 base and J by 0 bases, leaving 7 bases between them. The germline V gene has CDR1 SGHTA and CDR2 FQGNSA. This CDR3 region has 15 residues. This CDR3 is CASSLDTDSGNTIYF. The CDR3 DNA reads TGTGCCAGCAGCTTAGACACCGACTCTGGAAACACCATATATTTT.

This clone has a handful of counts. The V and J genes are TRBV19 and TRBJ2-1; 10 bases line up with TRBD2. This CDR3 region has 15 residues. The J segment lost 8 bases and the V segment lost 3 bases, leaving 7 bases of the junction unmatched. Looked up from germline, CDR1 is LNHDA and CDR2 is SQIVND (reference sequence). In DNA, the CDR3 is TGTGCCAGTAGTATCCAAGCGGGAGGGAGATATGAGCAGTTCTTC. This sequence encodes CASSIQAGGRYEQFF. Using reference TRBV19 and TRBJ2-1 for the parts outside the CDR3, the full variable domain is DGGITQSPKYLFRKEGQNVTLSCEQNLNHDAMYWYRQDPGQGLRLIYYSQIVNDFQKGDIAEGYSVSREKKESFPLTVTSAQKNPTAFYLCASSIQAGGRYEQFFGPGTRLTVL.

This clone was seen a single time. The CDR3 reads CASSIRTGDEKLFF. The CDR3 DNA reads TGTGCCAGTAGTATTCGCACAGGGGATGAAAAACTGTTTTTT. The chain carries TRBV19 and TRBJ1-4, with 7 bases aligning to TRBD1. V was clipped by 3 bases and J by 6 bases; unmatched bases: 4. CDR1 and CDR2 from the germline V gene are LNHDA and SQIVND (reference sequence). The CDR3 is made up of 14 amino acids.

This chain joins TRBV12-3 or TRBV12-4 and TRBJ2-7; D not resolved. The CDR3 spans 11 residues. Deletions cut 3 bases from V and 4 bases from J, with 4 bases between. The CDR3 nucleotides are TGTGCCAGCAGTTTTAATTACGAGCAGTACTTC. This codes for CASSFNYEQYF.

The CDR3 loop is CASSYRDPNYGYTF. Here the CDR3 DNA reads TGTGCCTCATCGTACAGGGATCCTAACTATGGCTACACCTTC. The chain carries TRBV25-1 and TRBJ1-2; TRBD1 is a possible D gene (6 bases). Germline assignment: CDR1 MGHDK and CDR2 SYGVNS. V gave up 11 bases and J gave up 0 bases, with 16 bases separating them. The CDR3 runs 14 residues.

The rearrangement joins TRBV7-8 to TRBJ1-1; 8 positions match TRBD1. The ends lost 3 bases at V and 2 bases at J; junction bases unmatched: 5. The CDR3 is 15 amino acids. The germline V gene has CDR1 SGHVS and CDR2 FQNEAQ. The CDR3: CASSLAGQVNTEAFF. As DNA, the CDR3 is TGTGCCAGCAGCTTGGCGGGACAGGTCAACACTGAAGCTTTCTTT.

V and J are TRBV11-3 and TRBJ1-6; D gene uncertain. CDR3 length equals 12 residues. Trimming removed 2 bases at V and 7 bases at J, with 3 bases between. Looked up from germline, CDR1 is SGHNT and CDR2 is YENEEA. CDR3 nucleotides: TGTGCCAGCAGCTTATTAAATTCACCCCTCCACTTT. Translated, it gives CASSLLNSPLHF.

The chain has TRBV28 and TRBJ1-5; 8 positions match TRBD1. Trimming at V came to 5 bases and at J to 5 bases, leaving 8 bases not matched to a gene. The CDR3 is 15 residues long. Germline assignment: CDR1 MDHEN and CDR2 SYDVKM. The CDR3 DNA reads as TGTGCCAGCAGTCTAGCTCGGGACAGGCATCAGCCCCAGCATTTT. This sequence encodes CASSLARDRHQPQHF.

This chain links TRBV5-8 with TRBJ1-1, with 7 nucleotides matching TRBD1. CDR3 length: 16 amino acids. Trimming removed 4 bases from V and 3 bases from J; junction bases left unmatched: 12. Germline lookup yields CDR1 SGHTS and CDR2 YDEGEE. CDR3 bases: TGTGCCAGCAGCCCCGGGAGGGGGCGCGGAGACACTGAAGCTTTCTTT. It is translated as CASSPGRGRGDTEAFF.

This clone came up a few times. J is TRBJ1-1 and V is TRBV4-1; 7 bases are shared with TRBD1. Trimming cost V 8 bases and J 5 bases; bases outside gene matches: 14. Germline V gene sequence: CDR1 MGHRA, CDR2 YSYEKL. The CDR3 covers 15 residues. The DNA for the CDR3 is TGCGCCAGCCTAGAAAAAACGACAGGGAAGACTGAAGCTTTCTTT. Protein product: CASLEKTTGKTEAFF.

This chain uses TRBV30 with TRBJ2-3; TRBD2 agrees at 15 bases. V shed 3 bases and J 1 base; nucleotides not matched to a gene: 11. The CDR3 length is 19 residues. Germline values: CDR1 GTSNPN, CDR2 SVGIG (reference sequence). CDR3 protein: CAWSHWTSGGALGTDTQYF. The CDR3, as DNA: TGTGCCTGGAGCCACTGGACTAGCGGGGGGGCACTGGGCACAGATACGCAGTATTTT.

CDR3 nucleotide sequence: TGTGCCAGCAGTGAAGGGCTTAACAATGAGCAGTTCTTC. Its translation: CASSEGLNNEQFF. This chain connects TRBV2 to TRBJ2-1; D remains ambiguous. The CDR3 runs to 13 residues. Per the germline V gene, CDR1 is SNHLY and CDR2 is FYNNEI. V gave up 1 base and J gave up 5 bases, with 6 bases separating them.

This clone was seen a single time. This chain connects TRBV27 to TRBJ1-5; TRBD1 matches 9 bases. Germline V lookup: CDR1 MNHEY, CDR2 SMNVEV (reference sequence). V shed 5 bases and J 4 bases; nucleotides not matched to a gene: 6. This CDR3 spans 15 amino acids. CDR3 nucleotides: TGTGCCAGCAGTCCGACAGGGGGATTGAATCAGCCCCAGCATTTT. This sequence encodes CASSPTGGLNQPQHF.